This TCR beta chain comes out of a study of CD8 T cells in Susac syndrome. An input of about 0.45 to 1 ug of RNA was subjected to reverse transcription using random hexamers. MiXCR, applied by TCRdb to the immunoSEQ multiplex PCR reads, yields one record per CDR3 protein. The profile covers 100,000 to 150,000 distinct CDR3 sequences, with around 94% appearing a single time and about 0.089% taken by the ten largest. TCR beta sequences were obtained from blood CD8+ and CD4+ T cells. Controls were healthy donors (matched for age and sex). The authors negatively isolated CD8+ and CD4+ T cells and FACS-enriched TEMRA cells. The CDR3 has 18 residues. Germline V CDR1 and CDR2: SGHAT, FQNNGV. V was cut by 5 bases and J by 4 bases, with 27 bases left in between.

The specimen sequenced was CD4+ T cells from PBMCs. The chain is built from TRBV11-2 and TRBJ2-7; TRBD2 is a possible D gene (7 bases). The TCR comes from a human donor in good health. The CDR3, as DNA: TGTGCCAGCAGCCGAACCGGGACAAAAGCGGGACGGGATTACGAGCAGTACTTC. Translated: CASSRTGTKAGRDYEQYF.